The clone carrying this T cell receptor (beta chain) was counted only a few times. The antigen is unknown. Distinct nucleotide sequences in the sample also encode this CDR3. This sample is part of a study of OX40 agonist ivuxolimab in advanced cancers. Overall study results and limits: Both CD4+ and CD8+ T cell populations in blood had undergone clonal expansion by week 6 at 0.1 to 3.0 mg/kg.

The table came from immunoSEQ multiplex PCR; TCRdb's copy has only in-frame clones and leaves some out. The sample contains 70,000 to 95,000 clones, 85% to 90% of which appear only once. This CDR3 is built from 13 residues. CDR1 SGHAT and CDR2 FQNNGV come from the germline V gene. V was pared by 0 bases and J by 1 base, with 3 bases between. This specimen consisted of CD4+ or CD8+ T cells sorted from blood, obtained in a trial of the OX40 agonist ivuxolimab. The rearrangement uses TRBV11-2 and TRBJ1-1; D call uncertain. This sequence originates from an adult with an advanced solid tumor such as melanoma, head and neck, liver or kidney cancer. DNA of the CDR3: TGTGCCAGCAGCTTAGAGAGGAACACTGAAGCTTTCTTT. Translating it yields CASSLERNTEAFF. The full variable domain, with the rest looked up from reference TRBV11-2 and TRBJ1-1, is EAGVAQSPRYKIIEKRQSVAFWCNPISGHATLYWYQQILGQGPKLLIQFQNNGVVDDSQLPKDRFSAERLKGVDSTLKIQPAKLEDSAVYLCASSLERNTEAFFGQGTRLTVV.